Shown below are 17 T cell receptor beta chains from a single sample sequenced in a study of blood T cell repertoires in COVID-19. TCRdb keeps only in-frame clones here, not all; method: immunoSEQ multiplex PCR. The sample contains around 280,000 clones, around 90% of which appear only once. Material for sequencing was PBMCs or T cells enriched from blood (not recorded which). The source is a woman under 30 with acute COVID-19.

The chain employs TRBV6-5 and TRBJ2-1; 11 bases map to TRBD2. Germline CDR1 is MNHEY and CDR2 is SVGAGI. The CDR3 extends over 15 amino acids. Trimming cost V 6 bases and J 7 bases; bases outside gene matches: 8. CDR3 residues: CASSLAGGSVNEQFF. The CDR3 DNA follows: TGTGCCAGCAGCCTAGCGGGAGGCTCTGTAAATGAGCAGTTCTTC.

The rearrangement links TRBV28 to TRBJ1-3, with 9 positions matching TRBD1. J gave up 2 bases and V 4 bases, and 6 bases lay outside the gene matches. This CDR3 has 16 residues. The germline gives CDR1 MDHEN, CDR2 SYDVKM. CDR3 nucleotides: TGTGCCAGCAGTTCTCCTCGGACAGGGGCTGGAAACACCATATATTTT. Translating it yields CASSSPRTGAGNTIYF.

The J gene is TRBJ2-2, the V gene TRBV19; tentatively, D is TRBD1 (6 bases). The CDR3 has 14 residues. CDR1 and CDR2 from the germline V gene are LNHDA and SQIVND (reference sequence). The V end lost 8 bases, the J end lost 0 bases, and 10 bases lay between the germline ends. For the CDR3, the DNA is TGTGCCAGTCGAGAGGGGGCGAACACCGGGGAGCTGTTTTTT. Translating gives CASREGANTGELFF. Supplemented by reference TRBV19 and TRBJ2-2, the full variable domain reads DGGITQSPKYLFRKEGQNVTLSCEQNLNHDAMYWYRQDPGQGLRLIYYSQIVNDFQKGDIAEGYSVSREKKESFPLTVTSAQKNPTAFYLCASREGANTGELFFGEGSRLTVL.

The gene calls are TRBV30 and TRBJ1-4; D possibly corresponds to TRBD1 (5 bases). The CDR3 has 13 amino acids. Trimming pared 3 bases from V and 7 bases from J, leaving 12 bases between. Germline V gene sequence: CDR1 GTSNPN, CDR2 SVGIG (reference sequence). CDR3 DNA: TGTGCCTGGAGGCGGGGTAGGGGTGAAAAACTGTTTTTT. It specifies CAWRRGRGEKLFF.

The chain joins TRBV15 to TRBJ2-7; 7 bases map to TRBD2. Germline V gene data show CDR1 as LNHNV and CDR2 as YYDKDF (reference sequence). This CDR3 spans 15 amino acids. Trimming took 0 bases from V and 5 from J; bases not matched to a gene: 7. The CDR3 spells CATSRDGTRGNEQYF. The CDR3 region has the DNA TGTGCCACCAGCAGAGATGGGACGCGGGGGAACGAGCAGTACTTC. The full variable domain, in which reference TRBV15 and TRBJ2-7 provide the parts outside the CDR3, is DAMVIQNPRYQVTQFGKPVTLSCSQTLNHNVMYWYQQKSSQAPKLLFHYYDKDFNNEADTPDNFQSRRPNTSFCFLDIRSPGLGDTAMYLCATSRDGTRGNEQYFGPGTRLTVT.

This chain links TRBV2 with TRBJ2-7; D gene ambiguous. Trimming pared 1 base from V and 3 bases from J, leaving 4 bases between. The germline CDR1 and CDR2 sequences are SNHLY and FYNNEI. The CDR3 runs to 12 residues. CDR3 nucleotide sequence: TGTGCCAGCAGTGAAGGGCACTACGAGCAGTACTTC. Translating gives CASSEGHYEQYF.

This chain uses TRBV28 with TRBJ1-4; 11 bases agree with TRBD1. With 6 bases clipped from V and 6 bases from J, the junction kept 3 bases outside the gene matches. This CDR3 spans 14 amino acids. Per the germline V gene, CDR1 is MDHEN and CDR2 is SYDVKM. The CDR3 DNA is TGTGCCAGCAGCCCGGACAGGGGGCATGAAAAACTGTTTTTT. Protein sequence: CASSPDRGHEKLFF.

The V and J genes are TRBV11-2 and TRBJ2-3; D perhaps matches TRBD2 (5 bases). Germline V gives CDR1 SGHAT, CDR2 FQNNGV. The length of the CDR3 is 15 residues. The V end lost 4 bases, the J end lost 1 base, and 12 bases lay between the germline ends. Here the CDR3 DNA reads TGTGCCAGCAGCTCGCTGCAGGAGGGCACAGATACGCAGTATTTT. Translation: CASSSLQEGTDTQYF.

The chain carries TRBV7-9 and TRBJ1-6; 9 nucleotides line up with TRBD1. Trimming removed 3 bases from V and 7 bases from J; junction bases left unmatched: 10. The germline CDR1 and CDR2 sequences are SEHNR and FQNEAQ (reference sequence). This CDR3 contains 17 residues. The CDR3 is CASSFPRTGEKNSPLHF. Written as DNA, the CDR3 is TGTGCCAGCAGCTTCCCCCGGACAGGGGAGAAAAATTCACCCCTCCACTTT.

This clone has just a few counts. Distinct nucleotide sequences in the sample also encode this CDR3. This chain connects TRBV28 to TRBJ2-1; a possible D gene is TRBD2 (6 bases). From germline, CDR1 is MDHEN and CDR2 SYDVKM. This CDR3 has 14 residues. V lost 1 base and J 5 bases, leaving 9 bases between the germline ends. CDR3 amino acids: CASSLSGGDNEQFF. DNA of the CDR3: TGTGCCAGCAGTTTATCCGGAGGGGACAATGAGCAGTTCTTC.

The chain links TRBV10-1 to TRBJ2-3, with D maybe TRBD1 (6 bases). Germline V CDR1 and CDR2: WNHNN, SYGVQD (reference sequence). Trimming cost V 0 bases and J 2 bases, with 9 bases left between them. CDR3 length: 15 amino acids. The DNA for the CDR3 is TGCGCCAGCAGTGAGTCCAGGGGATTCACAGATACGCAGTATTTT. Translation: CASSESRGFTDTQYF.

V gene TRBV30 combines with J gene TRBJ1-2; D perhaps matches TRBD1 (5 bases). V shed 3 bases and J shed 4 bases, with 24 bases lying between them. Germline CDR1 is GTSNPN and CDR2 is SVGIG (reference sequence). This CDR3 has 17 amino acids. The CDR3 nucleotides read TGTGCCTGGAGGTCAGACAGAAGGGGACGGGAGGGCTATGGCTACACCTTC. Amino acids: CAWRSDRRGREGYGYTF.

This clone was picked up one time. The rearrangement links TRBV18 to TRBJ1-4; 8 positions match TRBD1. CDR3 length: 15 residues. CDR1 and CDR2 from the germline V gene are KGHSH and LQKENI. J gave up 4 bases and V 3 bases, and 4 bases lay outside the gene matches. This chain's CDR3 is CASSPSRGHNEKLFF. DNA for the CDR3: TGTGCCAGCTCACCCTCCAGGGGGCATAATGAAAAACTGTTTTTT.

This clone was seen a handful of times. The chain joins TRBV28 to TRBJ2-1; tentatively, D is TRBD1 (5 bases). CDR3 length: 13 amino acids. CDR1 and CDR2 (germline): MDHEN, SYDVKM. V was shortened by 6 bases and J by 9 bases, with 15 bases between the two germline ends. The CDR3 DNA sequence: TGTGCCAGCAGACCATCAGGGCGGAGTGAGCAGTTCTTC. It yields the protein CASRPSGRSEQFF.

The chain recombines TRBV30 with TRBJ1-5, with TRBD1 identical over 9 bases. With 1 base clipped from V and 6 bases from J, the junction kept 10 bases outside the gene matches. The CDR3 runs 16 residues. The germline gives CDR1 GTSNPN, CDR2 SVGIG (reference sequence). The DNA of the CDR3 is TGTGCCTGGAGTGGACCGGGACAGGGAATCGGTCAGCCCCAGCATTTT. Translating gives CAWSGPGQGIGQPQHF.

This chain joins TRBV4-1 and TRBJ2-7, with 12 bases lining up with TRBD2. This CDR3 contains 19 residues. V was clipped by 4 bases and J by 0 bases; unmatched bases: 13. CDR1 is MGHRA and CDR2 is YSYEKL in the germline V gene. The CDR3 coding sequence is TGCGCCAGCAGCCCCGAGGAAGGACTAGCGGGACGGATCTCCTACGAGCAGTACTTC. It yields the protein CASSPEEGLAGRISYEQYF.

J is TRBJ2-5 and V is TRBV12-3 or TRBV12-4; TRBD2 might be the D (7 bases). Trimming removed 10 bases at V and 1 base at J, with 13 bases between. The CDR3 loop spans 13 amino acids. Written as DNA, the CDR3 is TGTGCCATCCGGGGGGCTACCCAAGAGACCCAGTACTTC. As protein: CAIRGATQETQYF.